Following are 14 T cell receptor beta chains from one sample sequenced in a study of T-cell reconstitution after alpha-beta-depleted transplantation in children. Preparation of the TCRbeta library was carried out with unique molecular identifiers. TCRdb used MiXCR to reprocess the PCR reads, holding one entry per CDR3 protein. The table lists about 980,000 distinct CDR3 sequences, less than 30% of them singletons. The sequencing used PBMCs, mostly from graft donor cells, collected 360 days after TCRalphabeta/CD19-depleted stem cell transplant. These receptors were obtained from a boy under two years old who had a stem cell transplant for SCID, so the T cells may come from the graft donor.

This clonotype turned up a few times. The V gene is TRBV12-3 or TRBV12-4, the J gene TRBJ2-1; 8 nucleotides line up with TRBD2. J was trimmed by 9 bases and V by 5 bases; bases with no gene match: 6. There are 13 residues in the CDR3. CDR3 loop: CASSLGLVLEQFF. CDR3 DNA sequence: TGTGCCAGCAGTCTGGGACTAGTCCTTGAGCAGTTCTTC.

V gene TRBV12-3 or TRBV12-4 combines with J gene TRBJ2-7; TRBD1 might be the D (6 bases). Trimming left V 2 bases short and J 2 bases short, with 13 bases between. The CDR3 extends over 15 amino acids. This chain's CDR3 is CASSLMGAATYEQYF. CDR3 bases: TGTGCCAGCAGTTTAATGGGGGCGGCGACCTACGAGCAGTACTTC.

The sample holds a few counts of this clonotype. The chain carries TRBV6-1 and TRBJ2-3; D ambiguous. The CDR3 spans 13 residues. Trimming shortened V by 5 bases and J by 10 bases, and 16 bases separated the two germline ends. The germline CDR1 and CDR2 sequences are MNHNS and SASEGT. The CDR3 sequence is CASSPTPLMAQYF. DNA for the CDR3: TGTGCCAGCAGTCCCACCCCCTTAATGGCGCAGTATTTT.

The rearrangement joins TRBV12-3 or TRBV12-4 to TRBJ2-1, with 7 bases matching TRBD2. Trimming removed 7 bases from V and 7 bases from J; junction bases left unmatched: 13. CDR3 size: 15 residues. CDR3 sequence reads: CASNPRIGEGNEQFF. The CDR3 nucleotides read TGTGCCAGCAACCCCCGGATAGGGGAGGGGAATGAGCAGTTCTTC.

This clonotype was recorded at least ten times. This chain connects TRBV10-1 to TRBJ2-3, with a weak D call TRBD1 (5 bases). Per germline, CDR1 WNHNN and CDR2 SYGVQD (reference sequence). Trimming stripped 2 bases from V and 6 bases from J, with 12 bases between. The CDR3 extends over 14 amino acids. The CDR3 bases are TGCGCCAGCAGTGAGGGACATCTTGGGGATACGCAGTATTTT. Its translation: CASSEGHLGDTQYF.

The genes are TRBV18 and TRBJ2-3; D is possibly TRBD1 (6 bases). The V end was cut by 2 bases, the J end by 6 bases, with 9 bases between. The CDR3 contains 13 residues. Looked up from germline, CDR1 is KGHSH and CDR2 is LQKENI. The CDR3 nucleotides are TGTGCCAGCTCACCAAACAGGGCGGATACGCAGTATTTT. As protein: CASSPNRADTQYF. The full variable domain, in which reference TRBV18 and TRBJ2-3 provide the parts outside the CDR3, is NAGVMQNPRHLVRRRGQEARLRCSPMKGHSHVYWYRQLPEEGLKFMVYLQKENIIDESGMPKERFSAEFPKEGPSILRIQQVVRGDSAAYFCASSPNRADTQYFGPGTRLTVL.

This clonotype was found a few times. The limits of the CDR3 on the DNA are not certain, so only TCRdb's listed CDR3 is given. This chain links TRBV29-1 with TRBJ2-5; the table's D call TRBD2 went unverified against the DNA. The germline V gene encodes CDR1 SQVTM and CDR2 ANQGSEA. Counting both end residues, the CDR3 totals 13 amino acids. CDR3 residues: CSVGPGLGETQYF.

This clonotype has a handful of counts. This chain links TRBV29-1 with TRBJ1-3; D unclear. The ends were cut back, 4 bases at V and 3 bases at J, with 7 bases in the middle. CDR3 length: 12 amino acids. Germline loops: CDR1 SQVTM, CDR2 ANQGSEA. The CDR3 loop is CSVGADGNTIYF. The DNA for the CDR3 is TGCAGCGTTGGGGCAGATGGAAACACCATATATTTT.

This clonotype was seen only a few times. J is TRBJ2-1 and V is TRBV12-3 or TRBV12-4; the D call may be TRBD1 or TRBD2 (5 bases each). This CDR3 comprises 14 residues. V was pared by 5 bases and J by 5 bases, with 13 bases between. This CDR3 is CASSPSGPHNEQFF. The CDR3 DNA reads as TGTGCCAGCAGTCCCTCGGGACCGCACAATGAGCAGTTCTTC.

Only a few counts were recorded for this clonotype. V and J are TRBV5-1 and TRBJ2-1; D unclear. Trimming cost V 4 bases and J 10 bases, with 15 bases left between them. The germline V gene has CDR1 SGHRS and CDR2 YFSETQ. The CDR3 has 13 residues. The CDR3 loop reads CASSLHRAQEQFF. CDR3 nucleotide sequence: TGCGCCAGCAGCCTCCACCGGGCGCAGGAGCAGTTCTTC.

The chain recombines TRBV7-6 with TRBJ2-1; 7 nucleotides agree with TRBD2. The CDR3 is 11 amino acids. Germline V gene lookup returns CDR1 SGHVS and CDR2 FNYEAQ. After removal of 5 bases from V and 13 bases from J, the junction contained 5 bases not matched to a gene. CDR3 sequence (DNA): TGTGCCAGCAGCAGCGGGGTTCAACAGTTCTTC. Amino acids: CASSSGVQQFF. Supplemented by reference TRBV7-6 and TRBJ2-1, the full variable domain reads GAGVSQSPRYKVTKRGQDVALRCDPISGHVSLYWYRQALGQGPEFLTYFNYEAQQDKSGLPNDRFSAERPEGSISTLTIQRTEQRDSAMYRCASSSGVQQFFGPGTRLTVL.

This clonotype was observed a handful of times. The rearrangement uses TRBV12-3 or TRBV12-4 and TRBJ2-6; D call uncertain. The V gene lost 6 bases and the J gene lost 1 base, with 7 bases spanning the gap. The length of the CDR3 is 14 residues. In DNA, the CDR3 is TGTGCCAGCAGACAAATATCTGGGGCCAACGTCCTGACTTTC. Its translation is CASRQISGANVLTF.

This clonotype has just a few counts. The chain carries TRBV20-1 and TRBJ1-1; D not resolved. The V and J ends lost 3 bases and 1 base respectively, with 9 bases between them. The V gene's germline CDR1 is DFQATT and CDR2 SNEGSKA (reference sequence). The CDR3 totals 13 residues. CDR3 in amino acids: CSASAWANTEAFF. As DNA, the CDR3 is TGCAGTGCTAGCGCGTGGGCGAACACTGAAGCTTTCTTT.

This clonotype was seen ten or more times. CDR3 sequence (DNA): TGTGCCAGCTCAGATCTTGGAAACACCATATATTTT. Its translation: CASSDLGNTIYF. The chain recombines TRBV18 with TRBJ1-3; D uncertain. Germline loops: CDR1 KGHSH, CDR2 LQKENI. The CDR3 is made up of 12 amino acids. Trimming left V 5 bases short and J 3 bases short, with 5 bases between.